This entry lists 11 T cell receptor beta chains sequenced from one sample in a study of CD8 T cells in ankylosing spondylitis. TCRdb re-analysed the 5' RACE reads in MiXCR, keeping a single row per CDR3 protein. Altogether about 160,000 distinct CDR3 sequences are present, 9.8% being singletons, with the ten largest covering about 15%. The sequenced sample consisted of blood, either unsorted or a sorted T cell fraction (not recorded which). These TCRs come from a female donor with ankylosing spondylitis or in good health (not recorded which).

The chain employs TRBV20-1 and TRBJ2-2; TRBD2 matches 8 bases. V lost 6 bases to trimming and J lost 5 bases; unmatched junction nucleotides: 11. The CDR3 contains 15 residues. Germline V gene data show CDR1 as DFQATT and CDR2 as SNEGSKA (reference sequence). The CDR3 nucleotides are TGCAGTGCAAAGGGACTAGGGGGTGAAACCGGGGAGCTGTTTTTT. Protein product: CSAKGLGGETGELFF.

This clonotype was counted a few times. V and J are TRBV12-3 or TRBV12-4 and TRBJ2-2, with 8 bases aligning to TRBD1. J lost 4 bases, V lost 6 bases, and 13 bases had no gene match. This CDR3 region has 17 residues. This CDR3 reads CASRKTGVTTGTGELFF. CDR3 nucleotide sequence: TGTGCCAGCAGAAAGACAGGGGTTACGACGGGCACCGGGGAGCTGTTTTTT.

This clonotype turned up a few times. The genes are TRBV5-6 and TRBJ2-1, with 8 bases that match TRBD2. V was clipped by 0 bases and J by 7 bases; unmatched bases: 6. Looked up from germline, CDR1 is SGHDT and CDR2 is YYEEEE. The CDR3 sequence is 15 residues long. CDR3 nucleotide sequence: TGTGCCAGCAGCTTGGGCAGCGGGAGTAGGAATGAGCAGTTCTTC. Residues: CASSLGSGSRNEQFF.

This sequence joins TRBV13 and TRBJ1-3; perhaps TRBD1 as D (6 bases). Germline CDR1 and CDR2: PRHDT and FYEKMQ (reference sequence). CDR3 length: 17 residues. V lost 5 bases, J lost 2 bases, and 19 bases lay in between. The CDR3 coding sequence is TGTGCCAGCAGCCCGGAACAGGGAGGTTATGCTGGAAACACCATATATTTT. The encoded protein is CASSPEQGGYAGNTIYF.

The table lists this clonotype with a few counts. V is TRBV29-1 and J is TRBJ2-3; D perhaps matches TRBD1 (5 bases). The CDR3 runs to 16 residues. The V end lost 1 base, the J end lost 2 bases, and 16 bases lay between the germline ends. Germline loops: CDR1 SQVTM, CDR2 ANQGSEA. CDR3 sequence reads: CSVEGIDSRFTDTQYF. CDR3 coding DNA: TGCAGCGTTGAAGGAATTGACAGTAGATTCACAGATACGCAGTATTTT.

The chain uses TRBV5-1 and TRBJ2-5; 9 bases line up with TRBD2. Germline-derived CDR1 and CDR2 are SGHRS and YFSETQ. The CDR3 is made up of 15 amino acids. Losses at the gene ends were 4 bases for V and 2 bases for J; bases not matched to a gene: 6. The CDR3 loop is CASSGGLASQETQYF. As DNA, the CDR3 is TGCGCCAGCAGCGGCGGACTAGCGTCGCAAGAGACCCAGTACTTC.

CDR3 sequence (DNA): TGTGCCAGCAGCGCGGGGGGCGGGGAGCTGTTTTTT. This gives the protein CASSAGGGELFF. The chain recombines TRBV7-7 with TRBJ2-2, with 8 positions matching TRBD2. CDR1 is SSHAT, CDR2 FNYEAQ, per germline (reference sequence). V lost 5 bases to trimming and J lost 7 bases; unmatched junction nucleotides: 0. The CDR3 is 12 amino acids.

At least ten counts were recorded for this clonotype. V is TRBV20-1 and J is TRBJ2-7; 8 bases agree with TRBD1. The germline CDR1 and CDR2 sequences are DFQATT and SNEGSKA (reference sequence). J gave up 2 bases and V 0 bases, and 6 bases lay outside the gene matches. CDR3 length equals 15 residues. The CDR3 region is CSARDSGQVTYEQYF. The CDR3 DNA reads as TGCAGTGCTAGAGATTCGGGACAGGTGACCTACGAGCAGTACTTC.

This clonotype has just a few counts. CDR3 nucleotide sequence: TGTGCCAGCAGCTCATCGCCCCGGAGCAACACTGAAGCTTTCTTT. Its protein product is CASSSSPRSNTEAFF. The V gene is TRBV5-8, the J gene TRBJ1-1; D gene unclear. The germline CDR1 and CDR2 sequences are SGHTS and YDEGEE. This CDR3 has 15 residues. The V end lost 3 bases, the J end lost 2 bases, and 14 bases lay between the germline ends.

This clonotype has a count of ten or more. The V gene is TRBV20-1, the J gene TRBJ2-1; D is unclear. V gave up 7 bases and J gave up 7 bases, with 11 bases separating them. The germline CDR1 and CDR2 sequences are DFQATT and SNEGSKA (reference sequence). The CDR3 consists of 11 residues. The CDR3 here is CSVSDRNEQFF. Written as DNA, the CDR3 is TGCAGTGTCTCGGACCGAAATGAGCAGTTCTTC.

The V call is TRBV27, the J call TRBJ1-5; maybe TRBD1 (5 bases). V lost 6 bases and J lost 5, with 14 bases in between. Germline V lookup: CDR1 MNHEY, CDR2 SMNVEV (reference sequence). The CDR3 spans 14 residues. The CDR3 is CASSPGTWHQPQHF. CDR3 nucleotide sequence: TGTGCCAGCAGCCCCGGGACTTGGCATCAGCCCCAGCATTTT.